This is a list of T cell receptor beta chains from one sample in a study of shared clonotypes between healthy human individuals. Libraries were prepared by immunoSEQ multiplex PCR; TCRdb keeps only in-frame clonotypes and omits some of them. The data contain roughly 2.6 million clones, 90% to 95% of them singletons. Sequencing was carried out using naive CD4+ T cells sorted from blood. All receptors derive from a man younger than 35 in good health. Both conserved end residues are part of each CDR3. D genes are given only for firm matches. Clone size is shown for a subset of rows, as once, few, many or a class of expanded clone.

clone size: -; J gene: TRBJ2-2; D gene: TRBD1; V gene: TRBV9; CDR3 DNA: TGTGCCAGCAGCGTAGACAGGGGGAGAACCGGGGAGCTGTTTTTT; CDR3 protein: CASSVDRGRTGELFF
clone size: -; J gene: TRBJ2-2; D gene: TRBD2; V gene: TRBV6-6; CDR3 DNA: TGTGCCAGCAGCCTAGCGGGAAACACCGGGGAGCTGTTTTTT; CDR3 protein: CASSLAGNTGELFF
clone size: -; J gene: TRBJ2-1; D gene: TRBD2; V gene: TRBV25-1; CDR3 DNA: TGTGCCAGCACCCCTCACCGGGGGGGGCTCAATGAGCAGTTCTTC; CDR3 protein: CASTPHRGGLNEQFF
clone size: -; J gene: TRBJ2-5; D gene: -; V gene: TRBV15; CDR3 DNA: TGTGCCACCAGGACAGGGGGCCTAGCGGGGGGAATTGAGACCCAGTACTTC; CDR3 protein: CATRTGGLAGGIETQYF
clone size: -; J gene: TRBJ1-2; D gene: -; V gene: TRBV7-9; CDR3 DNA: TGTGCCAGCAGCCTCGCCGGGGATAACTATGGCTACACCTTC; CDR3 protein: CASSLAGDNYGYTF
clone size: -; J gene: TRBJ2-3; D gene: -; V gene: TRBV5-4; CDR3 DNA: TGTGCCAGCAGCTTGGGCGGCGGAAGCACAGATACGCAGTATTTT; CDR3 protein: CASSLGGGSTDTQYF
clone size: -; J gene: TRBJ2-7; D gene: -; V gene: TRBV6-5; CDR3 DNA: TGTGCCAGCAGTTATTCTCTAGCGCGGCCTGGCGAGCAGTACTTC; CDR3 protein: CASSYSLARPGEQYF
clone size: -; J gene: TRBJ2-3; D gene: -; V gene: TRBV9; CDR3 DNA: TGTGCCAGCAGCAAAGGCGGGGCCAAGCAGTATTTT; CDR3 protein: CASSKGGAKQYF
clone size: -; J gene: TRBJ2-7; D gene: -; V gene: TRBV2; CDR3 DNA: TGTGCCAGCAGACAGGTGGCCTCCGAGCAGTACTTC; CDR3 protein: CASRQVASEQYF
clone size: -; J gene: TRBJ2-3; D gene: -; V gene: TRBV9; CDR3 DNA: TGTGCCAGCAGCGTAGGAGGGGGGCCTTCAGATACGCAGTATTTT; CDR3 protein: CASSVGGGPSDTQYF
clone size: once; J gene: TRBJ2-5; D gene: -; V gene: TRBV12-5; CDR3 DNA: TGTGCTAGTTCGGAGGGACAAGGGCCGTCAGAGACCCAGTACTTC; CDR3 protein: CASSEGQGPSETQYF
clone size: -; J gene: TRBJ2-3; D gene: -; V gene: TRBV25-1; CDR3 DNA: TGTGCCAGCAGCCGAGGGCTAGATACGCAGTATTTT; CDR3 protein: CASSRGLDTQYF
clone size: -; J gene: TRBJ2-7; D gene: -; V gene: TRBV28; CDR3 DNA: TGTGCCAGCAGTTACAGCCCTAAGCCGACCGTCTCCTACGAGCAGTACTTC; CDR3 protein: CASSYSPKPTVSYEQYF
clone size: -; J gene: TRBJ2-7; D gene: -; V gene: TRBV21-1; CDR3 DNA: TGTGCCAGCCCCCACCGGGACAGGGAAAGTTACGAGCAGTACTTC; CDR3 protein: CASPHRDRESYEQYF
clone size: -; J gene: TRBJ2-7; D gene: -; V gene: TRBV10-2; CDR3 DNA: TGCGCCAGCAGTGACGAGGGGCGCCTCGAGCAGTACTTC; CDR3 protein: CASSDEGRLEQYF
clone size: -; J gene: TRBJ2-2; D gene: -; V gene: TRBV2; CDR3 DNA: TGTGCCAGCAGTTTCCAGGGCGGGGAGCTGTTTTTT; CDR3 protein: CASSFQGGELFF
clone size: -; J gene: TRBJ2-5; D gene: -; V gene: TRBV30; CDR3 DNA: TGTGCCTGGATGAAGACACATCAAGAGACCCAGTACTTC; CDR3 protein: CAWMKTHQETQYF
clone size: -; J gene: TRBJ2-7; D gene: TRBD1; V gene: TRBV4-3; CDR3 DNA: TGCGCCAGCAGCCAAGAAGTACAGGGGAAGCAGTACTTC; CDR3 protein: CASSQEVQGKQYF
clone size: once; J gene: TRBJ2-7; D gene: TRBD2; V gene: TRBV5-1; CDR3 DNA: TGCGCCAGCAGCCCGGGAGGAGAAGGCTACGAGCAGTACTTC; CDR3 protein: CASSPGGEGYEQYF
clone size: -; J gene: TRBJ1-1; D gene: TRBD1; V gene: TRBV11-2; CDR3 DNA: TGTGCCAGCAGCTTAGTACACAGGGGTACTGAAGCTTTCTTT; CDR3 protein: CASSLVHRGTEAFF
clone size: few; J gene: TRBJ1-6; D gene: -; V gene: TRBV18; CDR3 DNA: TGTGCCAGCTCACCCGGGGATGATAATTCACCCCTCCACTTT; CDR3 protein: CASSPGDDNSPLHF
clone size: -; J gene: TRBJ2-1; D gene: TRBD1; V gene: TRBV2; CDR3 DNA: TGTGCCAGCGGGTGGGCGAGGACAGGGGGCTTAGGGTCCTACAATGAGCAGTTCTTC; CDR3 protein: CASGWARTGGLGSYNEQFF
clone size: -; J gene: TRBJ1-1; D gene: -; V gene: TRBV5-4; CDR3 DNA: TGTGCCAGCAGCCCCCCTCAGGGAAAAACTGAAGCTTTCTTT; CDR3 protein: CASSPPQGKTEAFF
clone size: -; J gene: TRBJ2-7; D gene: TRBD2; V gene: TRBV5-4; CDR3 DNA: TGTGCCAGCAGCTTGGCTAGCGGGGGCTACGAGCAGTACTTC; CDR3 protein: CASSLASGGYEQYF
clone size: -; J gene: TRBJ2-7; D gene: -; V gene: TRBV7-9; CDR3 DNA: TGTGCCAGCAGCCAAACCTCCTACGAGCAGTACTTC; CDR3 protein: CASSQTSYEQYF
clone size: once; J gene: TRBJ1-2; D gene: TRBD1; V gene: TRBV28; CDR3 DNA: TGTGCCAGCAGGTCTCCGGGACAGGGTCATTTCGAGGGGGGCTACACCTTC; CDR3 protein: CASRSPGQGHFEGGYTF
clone size: -; J gene: TRBJ2-7; D gene: TRBD2; V gene: TRBV2; CDR3 DNA: TGTGCCAGCACCAGACTAGCGGGAGTCTCCTACGAGCAGTACTTC; CDR3 protein: CASTRLAGVSYEQYF
clone size: -; J gene: TRBJ1-2; D gene: -; V gene: TRBV6-1; CDR3 DNA: TGTGCCAGCAGTGACCGGGGACCGCTACTTAACTATGGCTACACCTTC; CDR3 protein: CASSDRGPLLNYGYTF
clone size: -; J gene: TRBJ1-2; D gene: -; V gene: TRBV7-9; CDR3 DNA: TGTGCCAGCAGCTTAGGCAGAGGATGGTATGGCTACACCTTC; CDR3 protein: CASSLGRGWYGYTF
clone size: -; J gene: TRBJ1-2; D gene: -; V gene: TRBV6-5; CDR3 DNA: TGTGCCAGCAACAGCGACTATGGCTACACCTTC; CDR3 protein: CASNSDYGYTF
clone size: -; J gene: TRBJ2-7; D gene: TRBD1; V gene: TRBV19; CDR3 DNA: TGTGCCAGTAACCGCGGGACAGGGGTCTACTACGAGCAGTACTTC; CDR3 protein: CASNRGTGVYYEQYF
clone size: -; J gene: TRBJ1-4; D gene: -; V gene: TRBV9; CDR3 DNA: TGTGCCAGCAGCGTAGGCCCGAACGTTAATGAAAAACTGTTTTTT; CDR3 protein: CASSVGPNVNEKLFF
clone size: -; J gene: TRBJ2-7; D gene: -; V gene: TRBV5-4; CDR3 DNA: TGTGCCAGCAGCTGGGGAGGCGGGCCCTGGCTAGACGAGCAGTACTTC; CDR3 protein: CASSWGGGPWLDEQYF
clone size: -; J gene: TRBJ1-2; D gene: TRBD1; V gene: TRBV4-3; CDR3 DNA: TGCGCCAGCAGCCAAGAAGGACAGGGGGCCTATGGCTACACCTTC; CDR3 protein: CASSQEGQGAYGYTF